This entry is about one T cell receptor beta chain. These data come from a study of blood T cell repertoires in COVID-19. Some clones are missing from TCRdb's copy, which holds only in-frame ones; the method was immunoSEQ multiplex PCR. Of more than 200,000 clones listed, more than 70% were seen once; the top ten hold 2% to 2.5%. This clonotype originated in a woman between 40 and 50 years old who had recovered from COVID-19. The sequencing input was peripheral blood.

The CDR3 spells CASSLIQVLNQPQHF. As DNA, the CDR3 is TGTGCCAGCAGTTTAATACAGGTTCTGAATCAGCCCCAGCATTTT. The rearrangement links TRBV28 to TRBJ1-5, with D maybe TRBD1 (5 bases). This CDR3 spans 15 amino acids. Trimming took 2 bases from V and 4 from J, leaving 12 bases between them. CDR1 is MDHEN, CDR2 SYDVKM, per germline.